This TCR beta chain derives from a study of blood T cells in healthy people across ages. Combining a sample-barcoded 5' primer with a J-beta primer mix, a second PCR ran for about 6 to 12 cycles. TCRdb itself ran the 5' RACE reads through MiXCR, one entry per CDR3 protein. The repertoire holds about 640,000 distinct CDR3 sequences, with 58% as singletons. The germline V gene encodes CDR1 SGHVS and CDR2 FQNEAQ. The CDR3 contains 18 residues. Trimming cost V 5 bases and J 1 base; bases outside gene matches: 13. This clonotype originated in a man aged 60 to 75 in good health. The chain recombines TRBV7-8 with TRBJ2-3, with TRBD2 matching 9 bases. The specimen sequenced was blood. As DNA, the CDR3 is TGTGCCAGCAGCCTCCGGCTAGCGGGGACCTCCGGCACAGATACGCAGTATTTT. This encodes CASSLRLAGTSGTDTQYF. Full variable domain (missing parts from reference TRBV7-8 and TRBJ2-3): GAGVSQSPRYKVAKRGQDVALRCDPISGHVSLFWYQQALGQGPEFLTYFQNEAQLDKSGLPSDRFFAERPEGSVSTLKIQRTQQEDSAVYLCASSLRLAGTSGTDTQYFGPGTRLTVL.